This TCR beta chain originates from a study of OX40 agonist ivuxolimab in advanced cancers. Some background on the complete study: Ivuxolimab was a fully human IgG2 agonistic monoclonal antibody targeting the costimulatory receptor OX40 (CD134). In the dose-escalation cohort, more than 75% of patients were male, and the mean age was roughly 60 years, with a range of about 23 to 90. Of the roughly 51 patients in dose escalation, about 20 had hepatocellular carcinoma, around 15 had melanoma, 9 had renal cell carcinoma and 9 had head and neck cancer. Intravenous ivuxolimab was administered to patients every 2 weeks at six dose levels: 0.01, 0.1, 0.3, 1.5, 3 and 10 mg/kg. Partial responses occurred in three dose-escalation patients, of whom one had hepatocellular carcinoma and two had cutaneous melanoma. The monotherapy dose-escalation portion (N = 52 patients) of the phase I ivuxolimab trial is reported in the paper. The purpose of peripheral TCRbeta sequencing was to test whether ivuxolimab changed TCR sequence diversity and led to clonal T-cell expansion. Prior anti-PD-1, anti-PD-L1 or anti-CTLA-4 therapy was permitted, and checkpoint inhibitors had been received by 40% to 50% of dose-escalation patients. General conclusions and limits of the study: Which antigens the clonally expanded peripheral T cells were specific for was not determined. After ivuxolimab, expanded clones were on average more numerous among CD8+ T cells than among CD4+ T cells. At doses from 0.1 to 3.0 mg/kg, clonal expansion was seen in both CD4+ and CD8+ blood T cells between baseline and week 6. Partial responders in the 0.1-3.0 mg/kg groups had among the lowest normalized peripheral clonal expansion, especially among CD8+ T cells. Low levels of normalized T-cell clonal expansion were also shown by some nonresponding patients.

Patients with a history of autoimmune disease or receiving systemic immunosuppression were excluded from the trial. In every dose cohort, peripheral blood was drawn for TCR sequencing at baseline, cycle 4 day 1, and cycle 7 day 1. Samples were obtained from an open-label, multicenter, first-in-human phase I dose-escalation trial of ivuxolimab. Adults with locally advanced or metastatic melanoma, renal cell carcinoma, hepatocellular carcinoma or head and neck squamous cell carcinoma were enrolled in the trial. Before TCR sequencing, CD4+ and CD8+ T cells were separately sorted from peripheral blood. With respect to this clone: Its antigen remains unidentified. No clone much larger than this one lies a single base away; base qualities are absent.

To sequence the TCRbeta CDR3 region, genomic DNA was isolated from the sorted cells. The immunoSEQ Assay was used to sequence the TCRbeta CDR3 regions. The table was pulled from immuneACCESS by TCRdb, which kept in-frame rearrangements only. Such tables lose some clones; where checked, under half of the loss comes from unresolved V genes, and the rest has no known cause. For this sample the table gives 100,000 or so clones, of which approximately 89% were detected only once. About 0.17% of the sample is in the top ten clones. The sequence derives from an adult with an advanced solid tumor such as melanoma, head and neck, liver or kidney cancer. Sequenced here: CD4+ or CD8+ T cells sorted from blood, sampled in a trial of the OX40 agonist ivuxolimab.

For the CDR3, the sequence is CASSNTGPYEQYF. The nucleotide sequence reads as follows: TGTGCCAGCAGCAACACGGGACCCTACGAGCAGTACTTC. The chain uses TRBV6-5 and TRBJ2-7; the D gene is possibly TRBD1 or TRBD2, each agreeing over 5 bases. From a lookup of the germline V gene, CDR1 and CDR2 are MNHEY and SVGAGI. The CDR3 goes from the cysteine to the phenylalanine over 13 residues. The kept DNA is CDR3 alone, 39 bases in frame from the first base. Relative to germline, V is 6 bases shorter and J is 2 bases shorter, with 11 bases between their ends.